The 2 T cell receptor beta chains listed next were all sequenced from one sample in a study of shared T cell receptors in the human thymus. Assay: immunoSEQ multiplex PCR; the TCRdb copy retains only in-frame clones and omits some. This sample has around 730,000 clones, with approximately 83% found just once. The same data also contributed to another study, on human thymus T cells.

The sequencing sample was made of thymocytes. All receptors derive from a girl under three years old with a congenital heart defect.

This clone was counted a single time. The V call is TRBV6-5, the J call TRBJ2-3, with a possible D match to TRBD1 (6 bases). Trimming took off 0 bases at V and 7 bases at J, with 11 bases between the two ends. Looked up from germline, CDR1 is MNHEY and CDR2 is SVGAGI. The CDR3 is 14 amino acids. The CDR3 spells CASSYSGAVHTQYF. The CDR3 DNA sequence: TGTGCCAGCAGTTACTCGGGGGCGGTTCATACGCAGTATTTT.

Here the CDR3 DNA reads TGTGCCAGCAGTGTTCGACTAGCGGGGGCTTGGGCCCCCACAGATACGCAGTATTTT. Amino acids: CASSVRLAGAWAPTDTQYF. The chain employs TRBV2 and TRBJ2-3; 12 nucleotides line up with TRBD2. The germline gives CDR1 SNHLY, CDR2 FYNNEI. The trim removed 4 bases at V and 2 bases at J, leaving 13 bases unmatched. The CDR3 extends over 19 amino acids. The whole variable domain, filled in from reference TRBV2 and TRBJ2-3, reads EPEVTQTPSHQVTQMGQEVILRCVPISNHLYFYWYRQILGQKVEFLVSFYNNEISEKSEIFDDQFSVERPDGSNFTLKIRSTKLEDSAMYFCASSVRLAGAWAPTDTQYFGPGTRLTVL.